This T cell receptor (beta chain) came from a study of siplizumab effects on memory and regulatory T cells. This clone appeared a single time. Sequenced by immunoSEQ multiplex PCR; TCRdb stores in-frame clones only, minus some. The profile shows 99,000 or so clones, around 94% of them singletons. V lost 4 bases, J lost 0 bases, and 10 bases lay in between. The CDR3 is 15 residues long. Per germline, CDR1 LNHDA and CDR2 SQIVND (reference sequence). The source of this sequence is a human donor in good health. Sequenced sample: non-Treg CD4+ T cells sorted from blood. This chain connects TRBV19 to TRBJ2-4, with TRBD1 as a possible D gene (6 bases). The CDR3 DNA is TGTGCCAGTAGTACTCCAGGGGAAGCCAAAAACATTCAGTACTTC. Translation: CASSTPGEAKNIQYF.